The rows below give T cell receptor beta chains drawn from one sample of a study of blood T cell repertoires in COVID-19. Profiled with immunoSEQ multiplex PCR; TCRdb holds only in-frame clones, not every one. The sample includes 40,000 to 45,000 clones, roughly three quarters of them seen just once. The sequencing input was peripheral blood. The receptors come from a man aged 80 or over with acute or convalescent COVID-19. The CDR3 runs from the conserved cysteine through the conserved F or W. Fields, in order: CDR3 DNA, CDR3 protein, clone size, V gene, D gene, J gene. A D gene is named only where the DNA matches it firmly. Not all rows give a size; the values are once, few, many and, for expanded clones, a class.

TGTGCCACCAGCAGAGGATTTGCAGCGGATGGCTACACCTTC,CATSRGFAADGYTF,-,TRBV15,-,TRBJ1-2
TGTGCCAGCAGCTCACAGTCTGTTAATCAGCCCCAGCATTTT,CASSSQSVNQPQHF,once,TRBV6-5,-,TRBJ1-5
TGCGCCAGCAGCCCCCGAGTACGGAACACCGGGGAGCTGTTTTTT,CASSPRVRNTGELFF,few,TRBV5-1,-,TRBJ2-2
TGTGCCAGCATGGACAGGGCGACTAACTATGGCTACACCTTC,CASMDRATNYGYTF,few,TRBV6-5,TRBD1,TRBJ1-2
TGTGCCAGCAGTCCGGACAGCTCTAACTATGGCTACACCTTC,CASSPDSSNYGYTF,-,TRBV6-5,-,TRBJ1-2
TGTGCCAGCAGGGACGGCGGGGGAGGCTACGAGCAGTACTTC,CASRDGGGGYEQYF,-,TRBV27,TRBD2,TRBJ2-7
TGTGCCACCAGTGACCCCCGGGATGGCTACACCTTC,CATSDPRDGYTF,-,TRBV24-1,-,TRBJ1-2
TGTGCCAGCAGTTCAGGAGGGGCAACTAATGAAAAACTGTTTTTT,CASSSGGATNEKLFF,-,TRBV28,-,TRBJ1-4
TGCGCCAGCAGCACCCTCCGACAGGGTGTAATATATGGCTACACCTTC,CASSTLRQGVIYGYTF,-,TRBV5-1,TRBD1,TRBJ1-2
TGTGCCAGCAGCCAAGTAGGGCTAGCGGGCTACAATGAGCAGTTCTTC,CASSQVGLAGYNEQFF,-,TRBV4-2,TRBD2,TRBJ2-1
TGTGCCACCAGAACCGGGACAGGGAATTACAATGAGCAGTTCTTC,CATRTGTGNYNEQFF,-,TRBV7-9,TRBD1,TRBJ2-1
TGTGCCAGCAGTAGAGGACAGCCGAACACCGGGGAGCTGTTTTTT,CASSRGQPNTGELFF,-,TRBV6-5,-,TRBJ2-2
TGTGCCAGCAGGAGAGCGGGAATCTCCTACGAGCAGTACTTC,CASRRAGISYEQYF,-,TRBV28,TRBD2,TRBJ2-7
TGTGCCAGCAGCGTCAGAACAGGGTCCGACACTGAAGCTTTCTTT,CASSVRTGSDTEAFF,-,TRBV9,-,TRBJ1-1
TGCAGCGTTGGTGAGGGGGCGACTGATGGCTACACCTTC,CSVGEGATDGYTF,few,TRBV29-1,TRBD1,TRBJ1-2
TGTGCCAGCAGCTTCCTCCAGGGAGGTTCACCCCTCCACTTT,CASSFLQGGSPLHF,once,TRBV7-9,-,TRBJ1-6
TGTGCCAGCAGTGGTAGGGGGTCTGAAGCTTTCTTT,CASSGRGSEAFF,-,TRBV2,-,TRBJ1-1
TGTGCCAGTAGTTCGACAGGGGCTGTTCAGAGCTATGGCTACACCTTC,CASSSTGAVQSYGYTF,-,TRBV19,TRBD1,TRBJ1-2
TGTGCCAGCTCACCCCCACAGGGGGCACGGGAGACCCAGTACTTC,CASSPPQGARETQYF,-,TRBV18,TRBD1,TRBJ2-5
TGTGCCAGCAGCTTTGAGTCCACTGAAGCTTTCTTT,CASSFESTEAFF,-,TRBV5-4,-,TRBJ1-1
TGTGCCAGCAGTTACAGGGGATCACCCCTCCACTTT,CASSYRGSPLHF,-,TRBV6-5,-,TRBJ1-6
TGTGCCAGCAGCCAAGGGCACCAGGGCATAGATTCACCCCTCCACTTT,CASSQGHQGIDSPLHF,-,TRBV3-1/TRBV3-2,-,TRBJ1-6
TGTGCCAGTAGTACCCCAGGGGGAGATGAAAAACTGTTTTTT,CASSTPGGDEKLFF,-,TRBV19,TRBD1,TRBJ1-4
TGTGCCAGCTCACCAGCCCGCGGGAACACTGAAGCTTTCTTT,CASSPARGNTEAFF,once,TRBV18,-,TRBJ1-1
TGTGCCAGCAGCCTCTCAGATAACTACGAGCAGTACTTC,CASSLSDNYEQYF,-,TRBV11-1,-,TRBJ2-7
TGTGCCAGCAGTGAAGGCGCAGGCAACGAAAAACTGTTTTTT,CASSEGAGNEKLFF,-,TRBV6-1,-,TRBJ1-4
TGTGCCAGCAGGGTCACTAGCGGGGGAACCTACGAGCAGTACTTC,CASRVTSGGTYEQYF,-,TRBV27,TRBD2,TRBJ2-7
TGTGCCAGCAGCCCCGGACGGGGGGACCACAATGAGCAGTTCTTC,CASSPGRGDHNEQFF,-,TRBV7-6,TRBD2,TRBJ2-1
TGTGCCAGCAGACAGGGATCCTACGAGCAGTACTTC,CASRQGSYEQYF,many,TRBV6-6,-,TRBJ2-7
TGTGCCAGCAGCCAAGACTACCATAATTCACCCCTCCACTTT,CASSQDYHNSPLHF,-,TRBV14,-,TRBJ1-6
TGTGCCAGCAGCCAAGATTACTCCGCAGATACGCAGTATTTT,CASSQDYSADTQYF,-,TRBV14,-,TRBJ2-3
TGCGCCAGCAGCCCCGGTCCAGGCCGGAACACTGAAGCTTTCTTT,CASSPGPGRNTEAFF,few,TRBV4-1,-,TRBJ1-1
TGTGCCAGCTCACCACCCCGGACAGGGCAAGAGACCCAGTACTTC,CASSPPRTGQETQYF,-,TRBV18,TRBD1,TRBJ2-5
TGCGCCAGCAGCCCGACACGCGCTGGAAACACCATATATTTT,CASSPTRAGNTIYF,few,TRBV5-1,-,TRBJ1-3
TGTGCCAGCAGCCCCCAAATTGAGCAGTTCTTC,CASSPQIEQFF,-,TRBV7-9,-,TRBJ2-1
TGTGCCAGCAGTTTATCCGTGGCCTATGGCTACACCTTC,CASSLSVAYGYTF,-,TRBV28,-,TRBJ1-2
TGCAGCGCCCCGGGGGGGACAGGGTTCACTGAAGCTTTCTTT,CSAPGGTGFTEAFF,-,TRBV29-1,TRBD1,TRBJ1-1
TGTGCCAGTAGTATTGGGCAGGGTATAGTCTCTGGAAACACCATATATTTT,CASSIGQGIVSGNTIYF,-,TRBV19,-,TRBJ1-3
TGTGCCAGCAGCTTAGGGGACAGTCCCTATGGCTACACCTTC,CASSLGDSPYGYTF,-,TRBV7-9,TRBD1,TRBJ1-2
TGTGCCAGTGGGGACAGATTGAACACTGAAGCTTTCTTT,CASGDRLNTEAFF,-,TRBV6-5,TRBD1,TRBJ1-1
TGTGCCAGCAGCACGAACCCGGGACTAGCCTACGAGCAGTACTTC,CASSTNPGLAYEQYF,-,TRBV21-1,-,TRBJ2-7
TGTGCCAGCAGCCGGGGCTACGAGCAGTACTTC,CASSRGYEQYF,-,TRBV28,-,TRBJ2-7
TGCAGTGTTTGGACAGGCCCTGGCTACACCTTC,CSVWTGPGYTF,-,TRBV20-1,TRBD1,TRBJ1-2
TGTGCCAGCAGCTTAGCGGCGGCCGAGCAGTACTTC,CASSLAAAEQYF,-,TRBV11-1,-,TRBJ2-7
TGCGCCAGCAGCTTGGCCCTCCAGGCCACTGAAGCTTTCTTT,CASSLALQATEAFF,-,TRBV5-1,-,TRBJ1-1
TGCGCCAGCAGCCAATCACCGGGACAGGGGGCCGGGGAGCTGTTTTTT,CASSQSPGQGAGELFF,-,TRBV4-1,TRBD1,TRBJ2-2
TGTGCCAGCAGCTTGGGGACAGAGCAGTACTTC,CASSLGTEQYF,-,TRBV5-6,-,TRBJ2-7
TGTGCCAGCAGTTCCGGGGAGTCACCCCTCCACTTT,CASSSGESPLHF,-,TRBV28,-,TRBJ1-6
TGTGCCAGCAGTTACTTAGAGACTGAAGCTTTCTTT,CASSYLETEAFF,-,TRBV6-6,-,TRBJ1-1